This passage covers 22 T cell receptor beta chains from one sample sequenced in a study of prognosis after radiotherapy for stage I lung cancer. Two-round multiplex PCR, the amplification method, yielded TCR beta CDR3 from genomic DNA. Gene-specific TRBV and TRBJ primers were used in PCR round one. MiXCR, applied by TCRdb to the multiplex PCR reads, yields one record per CDR3 protein. The repertoire holds around 25,000 distinct CDR3 sequences, with around 34% as singletons. Sequenced material: PBMCs, taken before or after stereotactic body radiation therapy (not recorded which). The receptors here all came from a donor aged 50 or older with non-small cell lung cancer.

This rearrangement joins TRBV19 to TRBJ2-7; D unclear. CDR1 and CDR2 (germline): LNHDA, SQIVND (reference sequence). This CDR3 region has 12 residues. V was cut by 7 bases and J by 7 bases, with 14 bases left in between. The DNA for the CDR3 is TGTGCCAGTAATACGCAAATGGGGGAGCAGTACTTC. This translates into CASNTQMGEQYF.

This clonotype has ten or more counts. V and J are TRBV2 and TRBJ2-1; 7 bases are a match to TRBD2. The V segment lost 3 bases and the J segment 2 bases; nucleotides outside the gene matches: 4. The CDR3 runs 15 residues. Looked up from germline, CDR1 is SNHLY and CDR2 is FYNNEI. CDR3 loop: CASSETGGTYNEQFF. Written as DNA, the CDR3 is TGTGCCAGCAGTGAGACGGGAGGAACCTACAATGAGCAGTTCTTC.

This clonotype came up many times. The rearrangement uses TRBV12-3 or TRBV12-4 and TRBJ1-1; D is undetermined. V lost 5 bases and J 2 bases, leaving 9 bases between the germline ends. The length of the CDR3 is 13 residues. Here the CDR3 DNA reads TGTGCCAGCAGTACACGGCTTAACACTGAAGCTTTCTTT. Protein sequence: CASSTRLNTEAFF.

This clonotype showed up many times. The chain is built from TRBV5-1 and TRBJ2-1; 11 bases line up with TRBD2. The CDR3 runs 16 residues. From germline, CDR1 is SGHRS and CDR2 YFSETQ. V dropped 4 bases and J dropped 7; count of bases not matched to a gene: 10. The CDR3 sequence: CASSPEVAGGQNEQFF. The CDR3 DNA follows: TGCGCCAGCAGCCCTGAGGTAGCGGGAGGGCAGAATGAGCAGTTCTTC.

This clonotype was recorded at least ten times. The rearrangement links TRBV5-1 to TRBJ2-7; no reliable D call. The CDR3 runs to 13 residues. V lost 4 bases to trimming and J lost 6 bases, with 14 bases between them. Looked up from germline, CDR1 is SGHRS and CDR2 is YFSETQ. CDR3 loop: CASSIQSSSEQYF. The CDR3 coding sequence is TGCGCCAGCAGCATACAGTCTTCGTCCGAGCAGTACTTC.

This clonotype has a handful of counts. A read error may explain this, as a much larger clone is one base away. V usage is TRBV24-1 and J usage is TRBJ2-1; D remains ambiguous. The J call may be wrong; the DNA end is better matched by TRBJ2-7. The CDR3 spans 16 residues. The V gene's germline CDR1 is KGHDR and CDR2 SFDVKD. CDR3 DNA: TGTGCCACCAGTGATCGGGTGGGAAGGGATCACAATGAGCAGTACTTC. Translated: CATSDRVGRDHNEQYF.

The V and J genes are TRBV12-3 or TRBV12-4 and TRBJ2-7, with TRBD2 matching over 11 bases. The CDR3 totals 15 residues. Trimming removed 3 bases from V and 2 bases from J; junction bases left unmatched: 3. The CDR3 protein is CASSLGSGRAYEQYF. Written as DNA, the CDR3 is TGTGCCAGCAGTTTGGGTAGCGGGAGGGCCTACGAGCAGTACTTC.

This clonotype showed up many times. V usage is TRBV4-1 and J usage is TRBJ2-7; a weak D match, TRBD2 (5 bases). The CDR3 spans 16 residues. Between the trimmed V and J ends, which lost 0 bases and 0 bases, there was a span of 12 bases. The germline gives CDR1 MGHRA, CDR2 YSYEKL. The CDR3 DNA sequence: TGCGCCAGCAGCCAAGACCGGACTCCTCACTCCTACGAGCAGTACTTC. Translation gives CASSQDRTPHSYEQYF.

This chain uses TRBV28 with TRBJ2-3; 12 nucleotides match TRBD1. The length of the CDR3 is 14 residues. Trimming took 9 bases from V and 7 from J; bases not matched to a gene: 8. Germline-derived CDR1 and CDR2 are MDHEN and SYDVKM. The CDR3 region is CASSPGQGAYTQYF. In DNA, the CDR3 is TGTGCCAGTAGTCCGGGACAGGGGGCATATACGCAGTATTTT.

This clonotype was counted between two and nine times. The chain links TRBV2 to TRBJ2-7; D remains unclear. CDR3 size: 12 residues. V lost 7 bases to trimming and J lost 3 bases, with 10 bases between them. Germline CDR1 and CDR2: SNHLY and FYNNEI. CDR3 bases: TGTGCCAGCATTCGACACGGCTACGAGCAGTACTTC. Its protein product is CASIRHGYEQYF.

This clonotype rates as medium-sized. The chain joins TRBV27 to TRBJ2-3, with 7 bases fitting TRBD1. The CDR3 consists of 11 residues. Germline V CDR1 and CDR2: MNHEY, SMNVEV (reference sequence). V shed 6 bases and J 8 bases; nucleotides not matched to a gene: 2. CDR3 sequence (DNA): TGTGCCAGCAGACAGGGGATTACGCAGTATTTT. Amino acids: CASRQGITQYF.

A note on this clonotype: Since a far larger clone is one base different, this is likely a read error. J is TRBJ2-3 and V is TRBV12-3 or TRBV12-4, with 8 bases lining up with TRBD2. Trimming removed 6 bases from V and 6 bases from J; junction bases left unmatched: 20. The CDR3 sequence is 18 residues long. The CDR3 region is CASSLYLRGSGIKDTQYF. CDR3 in DNA: TGTGCCAGCAGCTTATACCTCCGGGGTAGCGGGATAAAGGATACGCAGTATTTT.

This clonotype was counted ten times or more. The chain couples TRBV6-5 to TRBJ1-1; tentatively, D is TRBD1 (5 bases). The CDR3 extends over 12 amino acids. The ends were cut back, 4 bases at V and 7 bases at J, with 10 bases in the middle. CDR1 is MNHEY and CDR2 is SVGAGI in the germline V gene. CDR3 DNA sequence: TGTGCCAGCAGTTCGCGACAGCTTGAAGCTTTCTTT. It encodes CASSSRQLEAFF.

Concerning this clonotype: A read error may explain this, as a much larger clone is one base away. This chain connects TRBV6-2 or TRBV6-3 to TRBJ2-3; TRBD2 agrees at 9 bases. CDR1 and CDR2 (germline): MNHEY, SVGEGT. This CDR3 spans 16 amino acids. The CDR3 nucleotides read TGTGCCAGCAGAACTACGGCTAGCGGGGCCACAGATACGCATTATTTT. Translated: CASRTTASGATDTHYF.

At least ten counts were recorded for this clonotype. The genes are TRBV2 and TRBJ1-6; the D is unclear. Trimming took 4 bases from V and 6 from J, leaving 10 bases between them. Looked up from germline, CDR1 is SNHLY and CDR2 is FYNNEI. This CDR3 has 14 residues. CDR3 region: CASSVLAVNSPLHF. CDR3 nucleotides: TGTGCCAGCAGTGTTCTGGCGGTTAATTCACCCCTCCACTTT.

The chain joins TRBV13 to TRBJ1-6; D is perhaps TRBD1 (5 bases). The germline V gene has CDR1 PRHDT and CDR2 FYEKMQ (reference sequence). The length of the CDR3 is 16 residues. Trimming left V 2 bases short and J 10 bases short, with 18 bases between. The CDR3 region has the DNA TGTGCCAGCAGCTTAAACGCCGTGACAGCGGGATCACCCCTCCACTTT. It codes for CASSLNAVTAGSPLHF.

This clonotype was observed many times. The V call is TRBV7-9, the J call TRBJ2-7, with a possible D match to TRBD2 (6 bases). Per the germline V gene, CDR1 is SEHNR and CDR2 is FQNEAQ (reference sequence). Trimming pared 6 bases from V and 4 bases from J, leaving 16 bases between. The CDR3 contains 14 residues. CDR3 nucleotides: TGTGCCAGCAGGGTGGGGGGTGAGGGATACGAGCAGTACTTC. Amino acids: CASRVGGEGYEQYF.

This clonotype appeared many times. The rearrangement uses TRBV24-1 and TRBJ2-3; no firm D call. Germline V gene data show CDR1 as KGHDR and CDR2 as SFDVKD. Deletions cut 7 bases from V and 1 base from J, with 8 bases between. The CDR3 runs 13 residues. In DNA, the CDR3 is TGTGCCACCAGGAGGCACGGCACAGATACGCAGTATTTT. This encodes CATRRHGTDTQYF.

This clonotype was seen ten or more times. The gene calls are TRBV11-3 and TRBJ2-3; the D is unclear. CDR3 length equals 13 residues. Germline V gene data show CDR1 as SGHNT and CDR2 as YENEEA. Trimming took 4 bases from V and 4 from J, leaving 9 bases between them. This CDR3 is CASSSRFPDTQYF. CDR3 DNA: TGTGCCAGCAGCTCTAGGTTTCCAGATACGCAGTATTTT.

The gene calls are TRBV28 and TRBJ2-7, with TRBD1 identical over 9 bases. This CDR3 spans 13 amino acids. Per the germline V gene, CDR1 is MDHEN and CDR2 is SYDVKM. The J segment lost 5 bases and the V segment lost 6 bases, leaving 5 bases of the junction unmatched. The CDR3 region has the DNA TGTGCCAGCAGGGGACAGGGTCTTGACGAGCAGTACTTC. Translated: CASRGQGLDEQYF.

There are many counts of this clonotype. DNA for the CDR3: TGCGCCAGCAGCCAAGAAGGGGGGTACGAGCAGTACTTC. Residues: CASSQEGGYEQYF. The V gene is TRBV4-3, the J gene TRBJ2-7; D tentatively reads TRBD1 or TRBD2 (6 bases each). The V gene lost 0 bases and the J gene lost 4 bases, with 7 bases spanning the gap. CDR3 length equals 13 residues. The V gene's germline CDR1 is LGHNA and CDR2 YSLEER.

This clonotype was seen repeatedly, ten times or more. The chain carries TRBV7-9 and TRBJ1-4; 7 bases are shared with TRBD1. This CDR3 region has 14 residues. V shed 5 bases, J shed 7 bases, and the junction held 7 bases outside the gene matches. Germline V gene lookup returns CDR1 SEHNR and CDR2 FQNEAQ (reference sequence). CDR3 sequence (DNA): TGTGCCAGCAGCCCCCGGACAGGAGCTGAAAAACTGTTTTTT. Translation: CASSPRTGAEKLFF.